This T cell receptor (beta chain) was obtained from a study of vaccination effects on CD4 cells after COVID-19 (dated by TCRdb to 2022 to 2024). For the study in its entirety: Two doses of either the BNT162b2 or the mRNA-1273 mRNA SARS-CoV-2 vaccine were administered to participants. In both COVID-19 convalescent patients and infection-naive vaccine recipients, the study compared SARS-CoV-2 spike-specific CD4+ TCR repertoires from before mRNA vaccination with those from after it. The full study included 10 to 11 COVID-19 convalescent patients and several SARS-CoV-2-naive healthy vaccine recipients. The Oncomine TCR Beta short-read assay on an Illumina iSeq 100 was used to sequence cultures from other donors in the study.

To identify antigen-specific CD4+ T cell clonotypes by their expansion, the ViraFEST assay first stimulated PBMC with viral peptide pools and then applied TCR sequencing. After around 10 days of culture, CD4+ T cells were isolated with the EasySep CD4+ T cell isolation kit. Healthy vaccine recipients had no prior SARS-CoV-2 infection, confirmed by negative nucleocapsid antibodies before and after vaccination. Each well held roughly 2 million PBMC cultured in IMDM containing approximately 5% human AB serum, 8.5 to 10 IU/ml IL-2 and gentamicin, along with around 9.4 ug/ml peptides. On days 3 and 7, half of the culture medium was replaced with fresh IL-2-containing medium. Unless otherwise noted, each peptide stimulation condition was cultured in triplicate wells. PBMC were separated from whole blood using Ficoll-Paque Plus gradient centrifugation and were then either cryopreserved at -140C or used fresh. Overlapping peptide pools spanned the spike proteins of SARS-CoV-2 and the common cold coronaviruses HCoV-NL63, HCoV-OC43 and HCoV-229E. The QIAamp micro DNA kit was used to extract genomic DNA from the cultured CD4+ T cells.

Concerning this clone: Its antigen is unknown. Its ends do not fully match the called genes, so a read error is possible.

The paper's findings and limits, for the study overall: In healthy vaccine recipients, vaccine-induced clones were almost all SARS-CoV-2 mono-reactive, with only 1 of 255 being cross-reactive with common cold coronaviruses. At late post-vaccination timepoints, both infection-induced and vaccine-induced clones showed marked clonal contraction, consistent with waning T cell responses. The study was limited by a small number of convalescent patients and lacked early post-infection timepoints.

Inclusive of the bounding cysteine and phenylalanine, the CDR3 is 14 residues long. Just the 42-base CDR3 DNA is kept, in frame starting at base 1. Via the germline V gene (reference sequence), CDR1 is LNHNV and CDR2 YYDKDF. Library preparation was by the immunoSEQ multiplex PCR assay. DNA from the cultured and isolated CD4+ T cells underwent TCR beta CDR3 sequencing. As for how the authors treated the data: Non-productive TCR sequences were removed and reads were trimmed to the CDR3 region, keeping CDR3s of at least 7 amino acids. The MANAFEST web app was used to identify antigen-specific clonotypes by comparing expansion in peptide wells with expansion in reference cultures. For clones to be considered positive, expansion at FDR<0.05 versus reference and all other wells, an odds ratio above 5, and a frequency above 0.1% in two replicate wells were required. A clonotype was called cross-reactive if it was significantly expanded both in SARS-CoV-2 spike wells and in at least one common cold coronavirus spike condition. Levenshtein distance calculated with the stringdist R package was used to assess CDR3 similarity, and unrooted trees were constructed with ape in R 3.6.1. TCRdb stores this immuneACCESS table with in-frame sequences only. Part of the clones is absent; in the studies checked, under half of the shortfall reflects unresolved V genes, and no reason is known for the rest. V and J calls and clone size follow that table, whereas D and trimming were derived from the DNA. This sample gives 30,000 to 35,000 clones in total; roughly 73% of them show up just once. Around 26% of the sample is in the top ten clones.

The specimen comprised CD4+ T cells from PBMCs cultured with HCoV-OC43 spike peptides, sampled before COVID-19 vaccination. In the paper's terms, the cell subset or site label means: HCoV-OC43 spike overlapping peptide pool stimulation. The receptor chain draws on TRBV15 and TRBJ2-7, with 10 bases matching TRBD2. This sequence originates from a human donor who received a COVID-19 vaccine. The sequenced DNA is TGTGCCACCCGCAGCGGGAGGGAAACCTACGAGCAGTACTTC. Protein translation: CATRSGRETYEQYF. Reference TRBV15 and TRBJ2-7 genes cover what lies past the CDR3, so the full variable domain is DAMVIQNPRYQVTQFGKPVTLSCSQTLNHNVMYWYQQKSSQAPKLLFHYYDKDFNNEADTPDNFQSRRPNTSFCFLDIRSPGLGDTAMYLCATRSGRETYEQYFGPGTRLTVT.